This T cell receptor beta chain comes out of a study of T cells of healthy individuals (dated by TCRdb to about 2018). This clonotype appeared many times. Its binding antigen is unknown. No base-level quality is on record; no much larger clone is a single base apart. Libraries were built with 5' RACE. Sequencing used an Illumina MiSeq. TCRdb took the public reads, trimmed them with fastp at Q25, ran MiXCR for clone calling and kept in-frame beta chains. Rows are unified per CDR3 protein, each entry keeping the most common DNA and genes. This sample holds about 53,000 distinct CDR3 sequences; about 15% were observed only once. The top ten clonotypes cover 15% to 20% of the sample. Measured from the cysteine to the phenylalanine, the CDR3 is 17 residues long. Solely the CDR3 DNA is kept, with 51 bases framed from the first base. CDR1 and CDR2, looked up from the germline V gene, are MNHEY and SVGEGT. The V end loses 2 bases and the J end loses 3 bases, and a stretch of 17 bases separates them.

The receptor was derived from a human donor in good health. The chain is assembled from TRBV6-2 or TRBV6-3 and TRBJ2-1; possibly the D gene is TRBD1, per 5 matching bases. The CDR3 protein sequence reads: CASSYRMRQGYYNEQFF. The sequenced DNA: TGTGCCAGCAGTTACCGTATGCGGCAGGGCTACTACAATGAGCAGTTCTTC.